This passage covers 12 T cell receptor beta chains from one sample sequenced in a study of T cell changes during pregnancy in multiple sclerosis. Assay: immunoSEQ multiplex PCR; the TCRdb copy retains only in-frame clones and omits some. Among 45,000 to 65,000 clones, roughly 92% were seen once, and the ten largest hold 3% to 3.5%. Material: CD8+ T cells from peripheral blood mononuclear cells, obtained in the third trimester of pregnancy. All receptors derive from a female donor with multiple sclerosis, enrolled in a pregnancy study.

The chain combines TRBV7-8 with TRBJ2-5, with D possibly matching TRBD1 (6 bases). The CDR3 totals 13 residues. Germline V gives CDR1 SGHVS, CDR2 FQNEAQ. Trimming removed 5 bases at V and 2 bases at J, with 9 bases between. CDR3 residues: CASSQDRQETQYF. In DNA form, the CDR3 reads TGTGCCAGCAGCCAAGACAGGCAAGAGACCCAGTACTTC.

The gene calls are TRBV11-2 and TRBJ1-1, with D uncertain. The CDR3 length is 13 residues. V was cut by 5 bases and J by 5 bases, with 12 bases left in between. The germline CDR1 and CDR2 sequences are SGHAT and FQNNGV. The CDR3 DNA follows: TGTGCCAGCAGCGGTCCGGGTCGGACTGAAGCTTTCTTT. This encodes CASSGPGRTEAFF.

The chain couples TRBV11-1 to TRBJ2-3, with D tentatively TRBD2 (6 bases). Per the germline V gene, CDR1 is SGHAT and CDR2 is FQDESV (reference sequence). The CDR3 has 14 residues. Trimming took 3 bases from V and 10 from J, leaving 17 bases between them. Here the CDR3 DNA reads TGTGCCAGCAGCTTCCGCACTAGCCCTTCTTCGCAGTATTTT. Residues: CASSFRTSPSSQYF.

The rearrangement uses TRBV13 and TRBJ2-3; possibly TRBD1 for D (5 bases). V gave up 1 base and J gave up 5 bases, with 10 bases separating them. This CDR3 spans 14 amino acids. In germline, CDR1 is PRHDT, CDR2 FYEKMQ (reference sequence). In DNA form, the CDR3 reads TGTGCCAGCAGCTTAGCCAGGGCTGAAGATACGCAGTATTTT. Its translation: CASSLARAEDTQYF.

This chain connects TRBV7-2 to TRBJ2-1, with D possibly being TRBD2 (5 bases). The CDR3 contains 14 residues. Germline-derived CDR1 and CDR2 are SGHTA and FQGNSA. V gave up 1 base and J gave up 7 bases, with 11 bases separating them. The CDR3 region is CASSLVGRGNEQFF. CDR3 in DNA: TGTGCCAGCAGCTTAGTCGGCAGAGGGAATGAGCAGTTCTTC.

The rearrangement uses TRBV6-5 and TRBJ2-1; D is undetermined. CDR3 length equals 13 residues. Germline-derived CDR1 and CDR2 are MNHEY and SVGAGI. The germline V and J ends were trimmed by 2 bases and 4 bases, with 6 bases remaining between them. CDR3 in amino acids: CASSYNRYNEQFF. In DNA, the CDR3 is TGTGCCAGCAGTTACAACAGATACAATGAGCAGTTCTTC.

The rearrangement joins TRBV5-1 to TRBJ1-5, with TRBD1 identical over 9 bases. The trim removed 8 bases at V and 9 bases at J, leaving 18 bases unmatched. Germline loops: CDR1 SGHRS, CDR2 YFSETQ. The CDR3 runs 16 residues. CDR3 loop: CARRGVGDRARGPQHF. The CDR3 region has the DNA TGCGCCAGGAGAGGGGTTGGGGACAGGGCCCGAGGGCCCCAGCATTTT.

This CDR3 is CASSLPGMRTKSSYEQYF. The CDR3 DNA reads as TGTGCCAGCAGCTTACCGGGAATGAGGACTAAAAGCTCCTACGAGCAGTACTTC. This rearrangement joins TRBV7-2 to TRBJ2-7, with D possibly being TRBD2 (6 bases). This CDR3 has 18 amino acids. Between the trimmed V and J ends, which lost 2 bases and 0 bases, there was a span of 20 bases. Germline assignment: CDR1 SGHTA and CDR2 FQGNSA.

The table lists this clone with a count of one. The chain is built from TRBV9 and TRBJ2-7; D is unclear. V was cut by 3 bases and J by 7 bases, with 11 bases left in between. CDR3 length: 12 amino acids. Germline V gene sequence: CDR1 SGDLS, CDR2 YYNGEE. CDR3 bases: TGTGCCAGCAGCGACTCATCCCCAGAGCAGTACTTC. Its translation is CASSDSSPEQYF.

The CDR3 DNA reads as TGTGCCAGCAGCCTTAGACTAGCGGGAGAGCCTTCCTACAATGAGCAGTTCTTC. Amino acids: CASSLRLAGEPSYNEQFF. This chain joins TRBV7-9 and TRBJ2-1; TRBD2 agrees at 12 bases. This CDR3 is built from 18 residues. V was pared by 5 bases and J by 1 base, with 9 bases of the junction left unmatched. Germline-derived CDR1 and CDR2 are SEHNR and FQNEAQ (reference sequence).

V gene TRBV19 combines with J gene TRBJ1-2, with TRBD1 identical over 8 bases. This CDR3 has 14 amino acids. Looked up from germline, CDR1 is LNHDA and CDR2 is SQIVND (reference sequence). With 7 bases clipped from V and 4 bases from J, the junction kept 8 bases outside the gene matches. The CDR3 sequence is CASTWTGTTYGYTF. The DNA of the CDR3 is TGTGCCAGTACCTGGACAGGGACCACCTATGGCTACACCTTC.

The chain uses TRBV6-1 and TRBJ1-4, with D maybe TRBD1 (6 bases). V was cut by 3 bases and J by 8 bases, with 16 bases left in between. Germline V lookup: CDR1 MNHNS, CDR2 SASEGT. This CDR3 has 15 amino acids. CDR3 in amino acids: CASSDGQGHYEKLFF. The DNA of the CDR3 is TGTGCCAGCAGTGACGGGCAGGGACATTACGAAAAACTGTTTTTT.